The 30 T cell receptor beta chains presented below share a single source sample, sequenced in a study of CD8+ T cells in alopecia areata. Extracted from the samples, RNA was reverse transcribed into cDNA to serve as the sequencing template. Sequencing was performed with immunoSEQ multiplex PCR; in TCRdb, only in-frame clones are kept and a portion is missing. The repertoire holds about 250,000 clones, with over 45% as singletons. Treatment: oral pan-JAK inhibitor, 5-10 mg twice daily. Sequencing used CD4+ T cells sorted from blood, obtained around week 53, from a patient treated with tofacitinib. The receptors come from a human donor with alopecia areata.

This chain links TRBV30 with TRBJ1-5; D possibly corresponds to TRBD1 (5 bases). The CDR3 has 13 residues. Germline-derived CDR1 and CDR2 are GTSNPN and SVGIG (reference sequence). V shed 0 bases and J shed 6 bases, with 9 bases lying between them. In nucleotides, the CDR3 is TGTGCCTGGAGTGTACGGGGCTTTCAGCCCCAGCATTTT. This encodes CAWSVRGFQPQHF.

V gene TRBV14 combines with J gene TRBJ2-3; D is unresolved. The ends were cut back, 4 bases at V and 5 bases at J, with 10 bases in the middle. Per germline, CDR1 SGHDN and CDR2 FVKESK. This CDR3 is built from 13 residues. The CDR3 reads CASSPNVGDTQYF. The CDR3 DNA reads as TGTGCCAGCAGCCCTAACGTCGGAGATACGCAGTATTTT. Combining the CDR3 with reference TRBV14 and TRBJ2-3 gives the whole variable domain EAGVTQFPSHSVIEKGQTVTLRCDPISGHDNLYWYRRVMGKEIKFLLHFVKESKQDESGMPNNRFLAERTGGTYSTLKVQPAELEDSGVYFCASSPNVGDTQYFGPGTRLTVL.

The gene calls are TRBV29-1 and TRBJ2-3, with a tentative D call TRBD2 (6 bases). Germline V gene data show CDR1 as SQVTM and CDR2 as ANQGSEA. The CDR3 is 12 residues long. The V end was cut by 3 bases, the J end by 4 bases, with 8 bases between. The DNA for the CDR3 is TGCAGCGTTGACCCGGGGGCAGATACGCAGTATTTT. It translates to CSVDPGADTQYF.

The J gene is TRBJ2-6, the V gene TRBV19, with D hard to call. The CDR3 has 15 residues. Trimming pared 1 base from V and 2 bases from J, leaving 6 bases between. Germline lookup yields CDR1 LNHDA and CDR2 SQIVND (reference sequence). Here the CDR3 DNA reads TGTGCCAGTAGTATAGTTAGGGCTGGGGCCAACGTCCTGACTTTC. It encodes CASSIVRAGANVLTF.

The CDR3 loop is CASSQANLDSYEQYF. The CDR3, as DNA: TGTGCCAGCAGCCAAGCAAACTTGGACAGCTACGAGCAGTACTTC. The V and J genes are TRBV4-2 and TRBJ2-7; maybe TRBD1 (6 bases). This CDR3 contains 15 residues. Germline values: CDR1 LGHNA, CDR2 YNFKEQ. Deletions cut 1 base from V and 3 bases from J, with 13 bases between.

This clone was seen once. V gene TRBV2 combines with J gene TRBJ2-3; 14 bases match TRBD2. The J segment lost 1 base and the V segment lost 11 bases, leaving 14 bases of the junction unmatched. CDR3 length equals 18 residues. CDR1 is SNHLY, CDR2 FYNNEI, per germline. The DNA for the CDR3 is TGTGCCGTCACCCCTTCGGGGACTAGCGGGGGTCGCACAGATACGCAGTATTTT. Translating it yields CAVTPSGTSGGRTDTQYF.

The chain has TRBV9 and TRBJ2-5; D uncertain. V was clipped by 0 bases and J by 5 bases, with 8 bases between them. The CDR3 extends over 13 amino acids. From germline, CDR1 is SGDLS and CDR2 YYNGEE. CDR3 region: CASSVGRKETQYF. CDR3 coding DNA: TGTGCCAGCAGCGTAGGTAGGAAGGAGACCCAGTACTTC.

The chain employs TRBV21-1 and TRBJ2-6. TRBV21-1 is noted as a pseudogene. The CDR3 has 15 residues. The CDR3 DNA sequence: TGTGCCAGCAGCAAAGCGATCTCTGGGGCCAACGTCCTGACTTTC. Amino acid sequence: CASSKAISGANVLTF.

This chain connects TRBV27 to TRBJ2-1, with D uncertain. V lost 7 bases, J lost 7 bases, and 8 bases lay in between. Germline CDR1 MNHEY, CDR2 SMNVEV (reference sequence). The CDR3 consists of 11 residues. Here the CDR3 DNA reads TGTGCCAGCATCCCTTGGAATGAGCAGTTCTTC. Translating it yields CASIPWNEQFF.

The chain recombines TRBV29-1 with TRBJ1-2; 7 nucleotides align to TRBD1. This CDR3 comprises 13 residues. After removal of 2 bases from V and 3 bases from J, the junction contained 3 bases not matched to a gene. Germline CDR1 SQVTM, CDR2 ANQGSEA. The CDR3, as DNA: TGCAGCGTTGAACCACAGGGGTACTATGGCTACACCTTC. Its translation: CSVEPQGYYGYTF.

This clone has a handful of counts. CDR3 sequence (DNA): TGCAGCGTTGCCGGCCAACGTGGACTTAATGGCTACACCTTC. Translation: CSVAGQRGLNGYTF. This rearrangement joins TRBV29-1 to TRBJ1-2; D is ambiguous. V was shortened by 4 bases and J by 6 bases, with 18 bases between the two germline ends. The CDR3 contains 14 residues. Germline V CDR1 and CDR2: SQVTM, ANQGSEA. The full variable domain, rest sourced from reference TRBV29-1 and TRBJ1-2, is SAVISQKPSRDICQRGTSLTIQCQVDSQVTMMFWYRQQPGQSLTLIATANQGSEATYESGFVIDKFPISRPNLTFSTLTVSNMSPEDSSIYLCSVAGQRGLNGYTFGSGTRLTVV.

This rearrangement joins TRBV10-3 to TRBJ2-5; D might be TRBD2 (7 bases). Germline V gene sequence: CDR1 ENHRY, CDR2 SYGVKD. Trimming pared 6 bases from V and 5 bases from J, leaving 16 bases between. CDR3 length: 14 amino acids. CDR3 in DNA: TGTGCCATCAGCCCACGGGGGGCCGGGGAGACCCAGTACTTC. Protein: CAISPRGAGETQYF.

The rearrangement joins TRBV4-3 to TRBJ2-2; no definite D call. The CDR3 loop spans 15 amino acids. Germline loops: CDR1 LGHNA, CDR2 YSLEER. Trimming removed 5 bases from V and 0 bases from J, with 10 bases in between. CDR3: CASSTRAANTGELFF. DNA of the CDR3: TGCGCCAGCAGCACCCGGGCCGCGAACACCGGGGAGCTGTTTTTT.

The CDR3 DNA is TGCGCCAGCAGCCCTCGACAGGTCGCAGATACGCAGTATTTT. It is translated as CASSPRQVADTQYF. V is TRBV5-1 and J is TRBJ2-3; perhaps TRBD1 as D (6 bases). Deletions cut 4 bases from V and 4 bases from J, with 13 bases between. Germline CDR1 SGHRS, CDR2 YFSETQ. This CDR3 has 14 amino acids.

The V and J genes are TRBV30 and TRBJ2-1; the D is unclear. Germline V CDR1 and CDR2: GTSNPN, SVGIG (reference sequence). The CDR3 covers 14 residues. The V end lost 5 bases, the J end lost 7 bases, and 18 bases lay between the germline ends. The CDR3 here is CAWAPALPQNEQFF. CDR3 in DNA: TGTGCCTGGGCCCCCGCCCTTCCGCAGAATGAGCAGTTCTTC. The full variable domain, rest sourced from reference TRBV30 and TRBJ2-1, is SQTIHQWPATLVQPVGSPLSLECTVEGTSNPNLYWYRQAAGRGLQLLFYSVGIGQISSEVPQNLSASRPQDRQFILSSKKLLLSDSGFYLCAWAPALPQNEQFFGPGTRLTVL.

The chain is built from TRBV7-9 and TRBJ2-5; perhaps TRBD1 as D (5 bases). The V end was cut by 2 bases, the J end by 3 bases, with 13 bases between. Per the germline V gene, CDR1 is SEHNR and CDR2 is FQNEAQ (reference sequence). The CDR3 is 15 residues long. In DNA, the CDR3 is TGTGCCAGCAGCTTATCCACGGCAGGGAAAGAGACCCAGTACTTC. This gives the protein CASSLSTAGKETQYF.

This clone was observed a few times. The J gene is TRBJ1-3, the V gene TRBV5-1, with D possibly TRBD1 on 6 matching bases. Trimming took 0 bases from V and 0 from J, leaving 7 bases between them. Germline CDR1 reads SGHRS; CDR2 reads YFSETQ. CDR3 length: 15 amino acids. The CDR3 sequence: CASSLVGGSGNTIYF. The CDR3 nucleotides are TGCGCCAGCAGCTTGGTAGGGGGCTCTGGAAACACCATATATTTT. Full variable domain (outside the CDR3, taken from reference TRBV5-1 and TRBJ1-3): KAGVTQTPRYLIKTRGQQVTLSCSPISGHRSVSWYQQTPGQGLQFLFEYFSETQRNKGNFPGRFSGRQFSNSRSEMNVSTLELGDSALYLCASSLVGGSGNTIYFGEGSWLTVV.

The chain is built from TRBV10-3 and TRBJ1-2, with D perhaps matching TRBD1 (5 bases). Germline values: CDR1 ENHRY, CDR2 SYGVKD. Between the trimmed V and J ends, which lost 8 bases and 0 bases, there was a span of 10 bases. The length of the CDR3 is 13 residues. The CDR3 is CAIGRGSNYGYTF. The CDR3 coding sequence is TGTGCCATCGGAAGGGGCTCTAACTATGGCTACACCTTC.

The chain employs TRBV30 and TRBJ2-5; D call uncertain. CDR3 length equals 12 residues. Germline CDR1 and CDR2: GTSNPN and SVGIG (reference sequence). V lost 1 base and J 0 bases, leaving 3 bases between the germline ends. The CDR3 loop reads CAWSEYQETQYF. DNA of the CDR3: TGTGCCTGGAGTGAATACCAAGAGACCCAGTACTTC.

The rearrangement links TRBV7-2 to TRBJ2-2; 7 bases are shared with TRBD2. J gave up 4 bases and V 5 bases, and 10 bases lay outside the gene matches. CDR3 length: 16 residues. Germline V gene lookup returns CDR1 SGHTA and CDR2 FQGNSA. The CDR3 coding sequence is TGTGCCAGCAGCGAGCTGCGGGGGATAGGCACCGGGGAGCTGTTTTTT. The encoded protein is CASSELRGIGTGELFF.

The chain links TRBV6-5 to TRBJ1-1, with D possibly being TRBD1 (5 bases). The CDR3 length is 13 residues. V shed 5 bases and J shed 0 bases, with 7 bases lying between them. Germline CDR1 and CDR2: MNHEY and SVGAGI. CDR3 loop: CASSKTVNTEAFF. The CDR3 DNA follows: TGTGCCAGCAGTAAGACAGTGAACACTGAAGCTTTCTTT.

This clone was detected only once. The rearrangement links TRBV2 to TRBJ1-1; D is possibly TRBD1 (6 bases). Per the germline V gene, CDR1 is SNHLY and CDR2 is FYNNEI. The CDR3 totals 13 residues. Trimming took off 7 bases at V and 0 bases at J, with 9 bases between the two ends. Here the CDR3 DNA reads TGTGCCAGCACCAGGGGTATGAACACTGAAGCTTTCTTT. Protein: CASTRGMNTEAFF.

This chain links TRBV4-1 with TRBJ2-3, with 9 nucleotides matching TRBD2. The CDR3 contains 16 residues. V dropped 4 bases and J dropped 4; count of bases not matched to a gene: 9. The V gene's germline CDR1 is MGHRA and CDR2 YSYEKL. CDR3 residues: CASSPLSGGRSDTQYF. Here the CDR3 DNA reads TGCGCCAGCAGCCCCCTGAGCGGGGGGAGGTCAGATACGCAGTATTTT.

A few counts support this clone. The chain employs TRBV29-1 and TRBJ2-4, with 7 bases fitting TRBD2. Germline V CDR1 and CDR2: SQVTM, ANQGSEA. V was pared by 4 bases and J by 5 bases, with 5 bases of the junction left unmatched. The CDR3 loop spans 13 amino acids. The CDR3, as DNA: TGCAGCGTTGCTGGGGGGGTCCAAAACATTCAGTACTTC. Translating it yields CSVAGGVQNIQYF.

The table lists this clone with a few counts. The J gene is TRBJ2-7, the V gene TRBV27; D might be TRBD1 (6 bases). The length of the CDR3 is 14 residues. V was clipped by 6 bases and J by 2 bases, with 14 bases between them. Germline CDR1 is MNHEY and CDR2 is SMNVEV (reference sequence). This chain's CDR3 is CASSRARDTYEQYF. For the CDR3, the DNA is TGTGCCAGCAGCCGGGCCAGGGACACCTACGAGCAGTACTTC.

This clone was found a few times. The V call is TRBV6-5, the J call TRBJ1-2; 9 bases line up with TRBD1. Germline values: CDR1 MNHEY, CDR2 SVGAGI. The trim removed 6 bases at V and 7 bases at J, leaving 12 bases unmatched. The CDR3 consists of 15 residues. CDR3 coding DNA: TGTGCCAGCAGGGGACAGGGAGATCCTCGTCGTGGCTACACCTTC. Amino acids: CASRGQGDPRRGYTF.

The chain employs TRBV29-1 and TRBJ2-5; no definite D call. Per the germline V gene, CDR1 is SQVTM and CDR2 is ANQGSEA. This CDR3 contains 11 residues. The germline V and J ends were trimmed by 6 bases and 4 bases, with 9 bases remaining between them. CDR3 in DNA: TGCAGCGTCAAAAATCCAGAGACCCAGTACTTC. This codes for CSVKNPETQYF.

The genes are TRBV25-1 and TRBJ1-4, with a possible D match to TRBD1 (6 bases). The CDR3 contains 15 residues. With 5 bases removed from V and 6 bases from J, the gap between germline ends came to 16 bases. From germline, CDR1 is MGHDK and CDR2 SYGVNS. CDR3 protein: CASSTRQGGDEKLFF. As DNA, the CDR3 is TGTGCCAGCAGTACTAGACAAGGGGGAGATGAAAAACTGTTTTTT.

With respect to this clone: The same CDR3 is also encoded by other DNA sequences in this sample. Here the CDR3 DNA reads TGTGCCAGCAGTCCCCGGGGTCAAGAGACCCAGTACTTC. As protein: CASSPRGQETQYF. The chain uses TRBV6-6 and TRBJ2-5; D is possibly TRBD2 (5 bases). The CDR3 runs 13 residues. Germline V gives CDR1 MNHNY, CDR2 SVGAGI (reference sequence). Deletions cut 5 bases from V and 2 bases from J, with 9 bases between.

The chain carries TRBV5-1 and TRBJ2-3, with D possibly TRBD2 on 6 matching bases. CDR1 and CDR2 (germline): SGHRS, YFSETQ. Between the trimmed V and J ends, which lost 0 bases and 1 base, there was a span of 6 bases. CDR3 size: 14 residues. The CDR3 sequence: CASSLVAGTDTQYF. The CDR3 DNA follows: TGCGCCAGCAGCTTGGTAGCGGGCACAGATACGCAGTATTTT.